This TCR beta chain was captured in a study of pediatric ulcerative colitis (dated by TCRdb to between 2017 and 2020). For the wider study: Among the ulcerative colitis patients, 6 or 7 had pancolitis and two had left-sided colitis, and histology in every patient was consistent with ulcerative colitis. Nine newly diagnosed, treatment-naive pediatric ulcerative colitis patients and a handful of non-IBD control children each provided paired blood and rectal samples. By Pediatric Ulcerative Colitis Activity Index, a couple of patients had mild disease, four had moderate disease and three had acute severe colitis.

During colonoscopy, one to two pinch biopsies were obtained from the rectum for research purposes. Before the diagnostic colonoscopy, none of the ulcerative colitis patients had been given immunosuppressive medication. Rectal biopsies were digested with proteinase K before DNA isolation. The Wizard kit (Promega) was used to extract genomic DNA from the blood and intestinal samples. This clone appeared a single time. No antigen is known for it. Per-base qualities were not stored, and no clone one base away is much larger. The investigation overall reported the following: For technical reasons, substantially fewer templates were yielded by the blood samples of two patients, and these blood samples were excluded from blood-rectal overlap analysis. Because repertoires came from total lymphocyte DNA, patterns in rare subsets such as regulatory T cells may not be reflected. A couple of rectal CDR3 clonotypes were present in all ulcerative colitis patients and in none of the controls. The healthy control group was small, with only a handful of individuals. Rectal pinch biopsies may have included blood-derived T cells, especially in patients with overt colitis. Clonal overlap between a subject's own blood and rectum was significantly greater in ulcerative colitis patients than in controls, which suggests more T cell trafficking to inflamed tissue. Controls, mild-moderate and acute severe colitis patients were separated by rectal repertoire features, and reduced rectal diversity due to clonal expansions was observed in acute severe colitis.

Taken from the germline V gene, the CDR1 and CDR2 loops are MNHEY and SVGAGI. V was cut back by 2 bases and J by 3 bases, leaving a gap of 15 bases between them. Reading from cysteine to phenylalanine, the CDR3 counts 16 amino acids. Here the CDR3 DNA is all that survives: 48 bases in frame from base 1. Through the immunoSEQ TRB Survey service, multiplex V and J primers were used to amplify rearranged CDR3 beta regions from genomic DNA. Survey-level sequencing depth of up to 500,000 reads per sample was used to keep depth equal across samples. Libraries were purified, pooled and sequenced on Illumina technology. The source study handled its data this way. Productive clonality, sample overlap, pairwise scatters, CDR3 beta length, V/D/J gene usage and productiveness were all assessed with the immunoSEQ online tools. Calculated diversity was defined as the number of unique rearrangements divided by total templates times 100, and Shannon and Simpson indices were additionally computed. For principal component analysis, Z-score normalized data were analyzed with the R prcomp function and the ggbiplot package. Morisita's index was used to quantify blood-rectal clonal overlap within each subject. TCRdb's version of the immuneACCESS table is confined to in-frame rearrangements and falls short of the full clone set. An unresolved V gene accounts for under half of the shortfall where checked; the remainder is of unknown origin. V and J calls and clone size are as listed in that table; D and trimming were resolved from the DNA. Counted in this sample were tens of thousands of clones; roughly 79% of them appeared once. Of the sample, 3% to 4.5% is held by the ten largest clones.

In this chain, TRBV6-5 is recombined with TRBJ2-3, with a tentative D gene TRBD2 over 6 matching bases. The sample taken for sequencing was gut tissue. The sequence derives from a girl aged 10 to 17 with moderate ulcerative colitis. CDR3 protein: CASSYPTGERTDTQYF. Here is the DNA: TGTGCCAGCAGTTACCCCACGGGGGAAAGGACAGATACGCAGTATTTT.